This T cell receptor beta chain emerged from a study of blood T cell repertoires in COVID-19 (dated by TCRdb to about 2020). With respect to the entire study: Samples covering the acute and convalescent phases of COVID-19 were provided by collaborators in the United States, Italy and Spain. The dataset comprised deeply sampled blood TCRbeta repertoires from subjects exposed to, actively infected with, or recovered from COVID-19. The material from the prospective study consisted of cDNA or gDNA derived from T cells, B-cell-depleted T cells, or PBMCs. A de-identified subject ID, COVID-19 status, age in years and sex were almost always included in the sample metadata. Samples came from the ongoing ImmuneRACE study (first 160 participants) plus 1,254 subjects from 6 global collaborators. Where HLA class I and class II types were available, the types were taken from metadata supplied by the sample provider, not from assay-based typing. The repertoires were released in a freely available public database meant as a resource for research on the immune response to SARS-CoV-2. Points the paper makes about the study in general: Clinical and demographic metadata were provided uncurated, with the amount varying by source and participant.

Another Seattle source contributed samples from volunteer blood donors who had recovered from COVID-19. Each collaborating institution followed its own protocols to collect whole blood in K2EDTA tubes. For TCRbeta analysis, collaborator samples were shipped as frozen whole blood, as isolated PBMCs, or as DNA extracted from either sample type. This clone was seen a single time. Its recognized antigen is unknown. Within one base of it there is no much larger clone, and no base qualities were kept. TCRbeta CDR3 regions were amplified from genomic DNA using the immunoSEQ Assay, a bias-controlled multiplex PCR. Under the source paper's analysis protocol: Within the assay, amplification of reference gene primers was used to estimate how many nucleated cells each sample contained. To quantify the absolute abundance of each unique TCRbeta CDR3 rearrangement, sequence reads were collapsed and filtered. For each sample, productive Simpson clonality was calculated as the square root of Simpson's diversity index across productive rearrangements. Not all clones reach the TCRdb copy of this immuneACCESS table, which keeps in-frame sequences only. Checked studies attribute under half of the gap to unresolved V genes and leave the rest unexplained. V and J calls and clone size are those listed in that table; D and trimming were worked out from the DNA. The sample includes roughly 260,000 clones, with about 88% observed a single time. The leading ten clones occupy roughly 4% of the sample.

The junction shows trimming of 3 bases on V and 7 bases on J, and the gene matches do not reach 2 bases of it. From cysteine to phenylalanine, the CDR3 is 13 amino acids long. Only the CDR3 DNA stays, 39 bases, in frame from base 1. CDR1 and CDR2, looked up from the germline V gene (reference sequence), are LGHDT and YNNKEL. This TCR was sampled from a man between 60 and 70 years old who had recovered from COVID-19. This chain is built from TRBV3-1 (or the pseudogene TRBV3-2) and TRBJ1-2; TRBD1 agrees with 10 junctional bases. The sequencing input was peripheral blood. The DNA sequence is as follows: TGTGCCAGCAGCCACCGACAGGGGGCTGGCTACACCTTC. This encodes CASSHRQGAGYTF.